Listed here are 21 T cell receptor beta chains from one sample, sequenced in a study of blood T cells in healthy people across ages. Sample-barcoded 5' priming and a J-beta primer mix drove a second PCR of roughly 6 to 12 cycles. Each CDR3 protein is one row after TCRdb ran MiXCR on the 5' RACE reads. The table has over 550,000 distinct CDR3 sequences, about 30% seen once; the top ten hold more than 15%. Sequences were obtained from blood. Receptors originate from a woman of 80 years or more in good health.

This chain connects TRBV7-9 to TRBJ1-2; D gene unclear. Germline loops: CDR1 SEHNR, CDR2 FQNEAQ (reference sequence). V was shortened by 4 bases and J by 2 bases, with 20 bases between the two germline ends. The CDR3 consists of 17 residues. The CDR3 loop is CASSSRNPLSSNYGYTF. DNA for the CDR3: TGTGCCAGCAGCTCGAGAAACCCGCTCAGCTCAAACTATGGCTACACCTTC.

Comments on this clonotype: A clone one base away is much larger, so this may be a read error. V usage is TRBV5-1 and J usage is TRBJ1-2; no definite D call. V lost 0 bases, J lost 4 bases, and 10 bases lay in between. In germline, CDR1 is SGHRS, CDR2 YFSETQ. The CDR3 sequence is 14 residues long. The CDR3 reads CASSLEQPSYGYTF. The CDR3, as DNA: TGCGCCAGCAGCTTGGAACAGCCCAGCTATGGCTACACCTTC.

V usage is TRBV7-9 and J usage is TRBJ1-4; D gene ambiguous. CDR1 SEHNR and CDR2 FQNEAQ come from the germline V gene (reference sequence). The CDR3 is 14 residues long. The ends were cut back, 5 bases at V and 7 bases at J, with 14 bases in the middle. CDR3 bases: TGTGCCAGCAGCCTCTCCTGGGATAGTGAAAAACTGTTTTTT. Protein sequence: CASSLSWDSEKLFF.

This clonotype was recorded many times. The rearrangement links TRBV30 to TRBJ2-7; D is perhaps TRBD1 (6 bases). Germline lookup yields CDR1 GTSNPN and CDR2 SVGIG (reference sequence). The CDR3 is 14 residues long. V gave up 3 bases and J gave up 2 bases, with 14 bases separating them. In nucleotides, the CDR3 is TGTGCCTGGAGCGGGGACACCGGACCCTACGAGCAGTACTTC. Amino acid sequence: CAWSGDTGPYEQYF.

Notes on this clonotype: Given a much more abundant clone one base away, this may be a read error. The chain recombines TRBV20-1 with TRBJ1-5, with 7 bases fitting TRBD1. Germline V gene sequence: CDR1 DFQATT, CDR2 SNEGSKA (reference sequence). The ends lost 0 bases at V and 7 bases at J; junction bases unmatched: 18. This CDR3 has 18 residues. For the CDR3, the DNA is TGCAGTGCTAGAGATATAGGCGGGAGGACAGGCTCTGGGCAGCCCCAGCATTTT. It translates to CSARDIGGRTGSGQPQHF.

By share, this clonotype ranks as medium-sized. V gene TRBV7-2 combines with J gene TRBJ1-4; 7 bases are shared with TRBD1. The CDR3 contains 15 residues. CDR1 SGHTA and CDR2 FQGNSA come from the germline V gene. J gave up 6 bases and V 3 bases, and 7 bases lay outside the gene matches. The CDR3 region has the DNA TGTGCCAGCAGCTTTATTTCCGGGACAGATGAAAAACTGTTTTTT. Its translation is CASSFISGTDEKLFF.

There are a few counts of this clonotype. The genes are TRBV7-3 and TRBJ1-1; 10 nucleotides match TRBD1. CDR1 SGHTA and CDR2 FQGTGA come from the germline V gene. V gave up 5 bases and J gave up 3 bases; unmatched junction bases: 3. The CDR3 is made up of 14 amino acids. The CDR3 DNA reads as TGTGCCAGCAGCCAGGGACAGGGGCACACTGAAGCTTTCTTT. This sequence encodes CASSQGQGHTEAFF.

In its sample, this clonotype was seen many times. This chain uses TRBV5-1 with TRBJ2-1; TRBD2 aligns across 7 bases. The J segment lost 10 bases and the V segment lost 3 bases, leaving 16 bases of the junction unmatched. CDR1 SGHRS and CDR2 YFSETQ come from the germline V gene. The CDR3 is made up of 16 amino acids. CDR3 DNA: TGCGCCAGCAGCTCTCCAATACGGACTAGTACGAGCGAGCAGTTCTTC. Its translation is CASSSPIRTSTSEQFF.

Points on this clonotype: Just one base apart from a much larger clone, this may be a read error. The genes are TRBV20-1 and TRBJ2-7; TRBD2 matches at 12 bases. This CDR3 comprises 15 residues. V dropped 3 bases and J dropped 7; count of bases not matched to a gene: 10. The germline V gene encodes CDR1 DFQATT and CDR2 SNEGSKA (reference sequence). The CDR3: CSARTSGGPYNEQYF. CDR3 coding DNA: TGCAGTGCTAGGACTAGCGGGGGACCTTACAATGAGCAGTACTTC.

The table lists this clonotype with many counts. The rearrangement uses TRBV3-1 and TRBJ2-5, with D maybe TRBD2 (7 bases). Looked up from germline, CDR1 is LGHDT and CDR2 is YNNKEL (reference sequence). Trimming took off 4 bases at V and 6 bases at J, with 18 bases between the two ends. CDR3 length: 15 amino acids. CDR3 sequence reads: CASSLQGGEAKTQYF. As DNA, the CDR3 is TGTGCCAGCAGCCTCCAAGGGGGGGAAGCTAAGACCCAGTACTTC.

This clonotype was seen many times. CDR3 residues: CASSQASVSGTDTQYF. The CDR3 DNA follows: TGTGCCAGCAGCCAAGCGTCTGTTTCGGGCACAGATACGCAGTATTTT. This rearrangement joins TRBV3-1 to TRBJ2-3; no reliable D call. V was trimmed by 1 base and J by 1 base, leaving 12 bases between them. This CDR3 is 16 amino acids long. Per the germline V gene, CDR1 is LGHDT and CDR2 is YNNKEL (reference sequence).

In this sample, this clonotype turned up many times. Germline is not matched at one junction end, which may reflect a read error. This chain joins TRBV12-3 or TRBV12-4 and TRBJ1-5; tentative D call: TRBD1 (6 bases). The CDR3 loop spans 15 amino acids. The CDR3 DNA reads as TGTGCCAGCAGCTTAGGGGGGGGCGGCAATCAGCCCCAGCATTTT. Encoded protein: CASSLGGGGNQPQHF.

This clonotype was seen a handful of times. The CDR3 loop reads CASCGTGGTEAFF. Here the CDR3 DNA reads TGTGCCAGCTGCGGGACGGGAGGGACTGAAGCTTTCTTT. The V call is TRBV25-1, the J call TRBJ1-1, with D tentatively TRBD1 (5 bases). V was clipped by 8 bases and J by 5 bases, with 15 bases between them. CDR3 length equals 13 residues. The germline gives CDR1 MGHDK, CDR2 SYGVNS.

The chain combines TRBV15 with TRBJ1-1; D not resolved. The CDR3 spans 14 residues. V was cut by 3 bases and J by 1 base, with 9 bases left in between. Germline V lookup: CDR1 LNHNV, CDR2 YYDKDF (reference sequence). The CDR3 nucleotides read TGTGCCACCAGCAGTTACAACAGGAACACTGAAGCTTTCTTT. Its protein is CATSSYNRNTEAFF.

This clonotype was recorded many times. CDR3 sequence: CSARVGGGYTDTQYF. The CDR3 nucleotides are TGCAGTGCTAGAGTTGGGGGGGGGTACACAGATACGCAGTATTTT. This chain joins TRBV20-1 and TRBJ2-3, with 7 bases matching TRBD2. V gave up 1 base and J gave up 2 bases; unmatched junction bases: 6. CDR1 is DFQATT and CDR2 is SNEGSKA in the germline V gene (reference sequence). This CDR3 has 15 residues.

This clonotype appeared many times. The CDR3 is CASSGLAGGKNTQYF. The CDR3 bases are TGCGCCAGCAGCGGACTAGCGGGGGGCAAGAATACGCAGTATTTT. This chain links TRBV5-1 with TRBJ2-3, with 14 bases matching TRBD2. The CDR3 is made up of 15 amino acids. Germline CDR1 reads SGHRS; CDR2 reads YFSETQ. Trimming cost V 4 bases and J 7 bases; bases outside gene matches: 5.

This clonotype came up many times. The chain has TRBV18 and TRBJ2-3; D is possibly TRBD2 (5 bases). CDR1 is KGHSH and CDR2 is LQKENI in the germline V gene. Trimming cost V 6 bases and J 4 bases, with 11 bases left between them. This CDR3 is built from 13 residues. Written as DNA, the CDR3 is TGTGCCAGCTCCCCGGGGTCACCAGATACGCAGTATTTT. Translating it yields CASSPGSPDTQYF.

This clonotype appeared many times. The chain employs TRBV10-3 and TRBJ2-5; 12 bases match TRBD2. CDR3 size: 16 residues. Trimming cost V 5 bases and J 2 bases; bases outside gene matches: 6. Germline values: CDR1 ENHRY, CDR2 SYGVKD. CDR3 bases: TGTGCCATCAGTTCCGCTAGCGGGGGGGGACAAGAGACCCAGTACTTC. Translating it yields CAISSASGGGQETQYF.

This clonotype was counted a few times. This CDR3 reads CASSPPSGSEAFF. Written as DNA, the CDR3 is TGTGCCAGCAGCCCCCCCTCCGGCAGCGAAGCTTTCTTT. The V and J genes are TRBV12-3 or TRBV12-4 and TRBJ1-1; D is unresolved. The CDR3 extends over 13 amino acids. Trimming took off 6 bases at V and 8 bases at J, with 16 bases between the two ends.

The CDR3 protein is CASSILRAGGGQPQHF. The CDR3 DNA follows: TGTGCCAGTAGTATACTTCGGGCAGGGGGCGGCCAGCCCCAGCATTTT. The rearrangement joins TRBV19 to TRBJ1-5; the match to TRBD1 covers 8 bases. The CDR3 consists of 16 residues. V dropped 2 bases and J dropped 7; count of bases not matched to a gene: 10. CDR1 and CDR2 (germline): LNHDA, SQIVND (reference sequence).

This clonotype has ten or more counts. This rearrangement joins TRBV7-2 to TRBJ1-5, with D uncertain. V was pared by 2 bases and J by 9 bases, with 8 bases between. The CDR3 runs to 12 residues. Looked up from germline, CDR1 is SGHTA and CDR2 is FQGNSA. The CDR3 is CASSLPPGPQHF. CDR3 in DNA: TGTGCCAGCAGCTTACCCCCCGGGCCCCAGCATTTT.